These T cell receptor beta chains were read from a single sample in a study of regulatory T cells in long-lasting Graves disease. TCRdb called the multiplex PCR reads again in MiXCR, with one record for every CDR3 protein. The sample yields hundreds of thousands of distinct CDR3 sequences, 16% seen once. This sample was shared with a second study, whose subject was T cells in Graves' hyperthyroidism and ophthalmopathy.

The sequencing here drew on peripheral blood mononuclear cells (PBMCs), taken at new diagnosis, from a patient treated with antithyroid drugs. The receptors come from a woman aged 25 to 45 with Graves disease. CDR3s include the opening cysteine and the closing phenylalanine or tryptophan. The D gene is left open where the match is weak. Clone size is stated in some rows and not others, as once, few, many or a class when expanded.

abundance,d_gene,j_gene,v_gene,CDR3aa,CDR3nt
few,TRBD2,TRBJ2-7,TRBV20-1,CSAGKKTSDEQYF,TGCAGTGCAGGCAAAAAGACTAGCGACGAGCAGTACTTC
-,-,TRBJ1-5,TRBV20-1,CSARDPRQAYQPQHF,TGCAGTGCTAGAGATCCTAGACAGGCCTATCAGCCCCAGCATTTT
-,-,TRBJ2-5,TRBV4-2,CASSQDWSGAETQYF,TGTGCCAGCAGCCAAGATTGGAGCGGCGCGGAGACCCAGTACTTC
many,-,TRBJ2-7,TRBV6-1,CASSAAIGYEQYF,TGTGCCAGCAGTGCTGCGATAGGGTATGAGCAGTACTTC
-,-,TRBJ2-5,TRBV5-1,CASSLRGGFEETQYF,TGCGCCAGCAGCTTGCGAGGCGGGTTTGAAGAGACCCAGTACTTC
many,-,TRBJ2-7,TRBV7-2,CASSETSSDVYEQYF,TGTGCCAGCAGCGAAACCTCTTCGGACGTTTACGAGCAGTACTTC
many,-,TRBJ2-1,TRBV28,CASTLRRDPKTYNEQFF,TGTGCCAGCACCCTGAGGCGGGACCCGAAAACCTACAATGAGCAGTTCTTC
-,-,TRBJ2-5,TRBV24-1,CATSDSARIGGETQYF,TGTGCCACCAGTGATTCGGCCCGGATTGGAGGGGAGACCCAGTACTTC
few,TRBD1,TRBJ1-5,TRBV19,CASRRNLDRGSNQPQHF,TGTGCCAGTAGGAGAAACTTAGACAGGGGAAGCAATCAGCCCCAGCATTTT
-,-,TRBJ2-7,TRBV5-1,CASGEVAGTRIEQYF,TGCGCCAGCGGCGAAGTCGCGGGGACCCGCATCGAGCAGTACTTC
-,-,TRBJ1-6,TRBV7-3,CASSGSLNSPLHF,TGTGCCAGCAGCGGGTCGCTTAATTCACCCCTCCACTTT
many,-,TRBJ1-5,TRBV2,CASSDLQLDQPQHF,TGTGCCAGCAGTGACCTACAGCTTGATCAGCCCCAGCATTTT
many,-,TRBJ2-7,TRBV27,CASSKDGFYEQYF,TGTGCCAGCAGTAAGGACGGGTTCTACGAGCAGTACTTC
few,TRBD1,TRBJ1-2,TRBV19,CASSPPGQGNYGYTF,TGTGCCAGTAGTCCACCGGGACAGGGGAACTATGGCTACACCTTC
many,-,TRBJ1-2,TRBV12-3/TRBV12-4,CASSGEARFGGYTF,TGTGCCAGCAGTGGGGAGGCAAGATTTGGTGGCTACACCTTC
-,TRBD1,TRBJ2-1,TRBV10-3,CAISELQGSYNEQFF,TGTGCCATCAGTGAGTTACAGGGGTCCTACAATGAGCAGTTCTTC
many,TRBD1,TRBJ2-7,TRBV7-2,CASSSGGFGEQYF,TGTGCCAGCAGCTCAGGGGGTTTCGGCGAGCAGTACTTC
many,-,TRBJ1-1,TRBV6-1,CASSGRVRGNTEAFF,TGTGCCAGCAGTGGCCGCGTAAGGGGTAACACTGAAGCTTTCTTT
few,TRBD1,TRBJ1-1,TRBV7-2,CASSFRDRLNTVAFF,TGTGCCAGCAGCTTTCGGGACAGGCTGAACACTGTAGCTTTCTTT
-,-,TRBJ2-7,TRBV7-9,CASSPEGLAEQYF,TGTGCCAGCAGCCCCGAGGGATTGGCCGAGCAGTACTTC
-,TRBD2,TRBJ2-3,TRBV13,CASSPRSVAGDPDTQYF,TGTGCCAGCAGCCCCAGGAGTGTAGCGGGAGACCCAGATACGCAGTATTTT
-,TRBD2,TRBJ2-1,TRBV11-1,CASSRTSGNEQFF,TGTGCCAGCAGCCGGACTAGCGGCAATGAGCAGTTCTTC
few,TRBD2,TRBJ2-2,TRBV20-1,CSARGAGGRFAGELFF,TGCAGTGCTAGAGGCGCCGGCGGGAGGTTCGCCGGGGAGCTGTTTTTT
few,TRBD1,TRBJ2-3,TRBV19,CASSTGQASDTQYF,TGTGCCAGTAGTACCGGACAGGCATCAGATACGCAGTATTTT
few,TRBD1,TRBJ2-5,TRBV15,CATSRTRQGAGSLETQYF,TGTGCCACCAGCAGAACAAGACAGGGGGCTGGTTCGTTAGAGACCCAGTACTTC
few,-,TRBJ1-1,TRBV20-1,CSVPGILRTNTEAFF,TGCAGTGTTCCAGGTATTCTGAGAACGAACACTGAAGCTTTCTTT
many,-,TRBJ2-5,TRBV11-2,CASSFGIEVGETQYF,TGTGCCAGCAGCTTTGGGATTGAAGTCGGAGAGACCCAGTACTTC
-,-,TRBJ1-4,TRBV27,CASSFWGTNEKLFF,TGTGCCAGCAGTTTTTGGGGAACTAATGAAAAACTGTTTTTT
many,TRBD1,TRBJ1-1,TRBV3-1,CASSQAGQGTEAFF,TGTGCCAGCAGCCAAGCCGGACAGGGAACCGAAGCTTTCTTT
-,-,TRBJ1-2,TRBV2,CASSEVHRTPNYGYTF,TGTGCCAGCAGTGAAGTCCACAGGACCCCAAACTATGGCTACACCTTC
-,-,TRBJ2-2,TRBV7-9,CASSLWVTPNTGELFF,TGTGCCAGCAGCTTATGGGTCACCCCTAACACCGGGGAGCTGTTTTTT
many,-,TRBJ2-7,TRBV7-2,CASSFGGGYEQYF,TGTGCCAGCAGTTTCGGAGGGGGCTACGAGCAGTACTTC
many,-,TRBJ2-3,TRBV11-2,CASRVTGLTDTQYF,TGTGCCAGCAGGGTTACAGGGCTCACAGATACGCAGTATTTT
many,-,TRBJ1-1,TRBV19,CASSRPNQRGTEAFF,TGTGCCAGTAGTAGGCCGAACCAAAGAGGAACTGAAGCTTTCTTT
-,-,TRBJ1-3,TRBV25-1,CASSRVGSGNTIYF,TGTGCCAGCAGTAGGGTTGGCTCTGGAAACACCATATATTTT
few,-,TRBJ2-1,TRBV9,CASSVEGTTHNEQFF,TGTGCCAGCAGCGTAGAGGGGACCACTCACAATGAGCAGTTCTTC
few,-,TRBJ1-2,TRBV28,CASSRNDRPTNYGYTF,TGTGCCAGCAGTAGAAACGACAGACCGACAAACTATGGCTACACCTTC
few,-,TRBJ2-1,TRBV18,CASSPRDTSYNEQFF,TGTGCCAGCTCACCTCGGGACACCTCCTACAATGAGCAGTTCTTC
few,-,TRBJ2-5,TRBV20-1,CSARRVLETQYF,TGCAGTGCTCGTCGGGTCCTTGAGACCCAGTACTTC
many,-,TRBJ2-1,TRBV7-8,CASSSSQGSSYNEQFF,TGTGCCAGCAGCTCGTCACAGGGAAGCTCCTACAATGAGCAGTTCTTC
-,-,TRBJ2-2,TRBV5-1,CASSLSSSPGELFF,TGCGCCAGCAGCTTGTCTAGCTCCCCCGGGGAGCTGTTTTTT
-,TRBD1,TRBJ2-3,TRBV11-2,CASSFYQGASTDTQYF,TGTGCCAGCAGCTTTTACCAGGGGGCTAGCACAGATACGCAGTATTTT
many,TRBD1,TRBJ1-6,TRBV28,CASLTGDSISPLHF,TGTGCCAGCTTGACAGGGGATTCGATTTCACCCCTCCACTTT
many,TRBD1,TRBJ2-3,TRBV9,CASSVEGATNPSTDTQYF,TGTGCCAGCAGCGTAGAGGGGGCGACAAATCCGTCCACAGATACGCAGTATTTT
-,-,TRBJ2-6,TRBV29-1,CSALSNPGANVLTF,TGCAGCGCACTAAGTAATCCTGGGGCCAACGTCCTGACTTTC
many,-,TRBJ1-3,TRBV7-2,CASSLSFSGNTIYF,TGTGCCAGCAGCTTAAGTTTCTCTGGAAACACCATATATTTT
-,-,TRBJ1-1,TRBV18,CASSRDGGYTEAFF,TGTGCCAGCTCAAGGGACGGAGGATACACTGAAGCTTTCTTT
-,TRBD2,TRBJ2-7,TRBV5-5,CASIENHWTSGNCEQYF,TGTGCCAGCATCGAAAACCACTGGACTAGCGGGAACTGTGAGCAGTACTTC
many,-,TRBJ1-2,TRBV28,CASRPDSYGYTF,TGTGCCAGCAGACCTGACTCCTATGGCTACACCTTC
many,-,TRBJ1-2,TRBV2,CASSFLLVGYTF,TGTGCCAGCAGTTTTCTCCTAGTTGGCTACACCTTC
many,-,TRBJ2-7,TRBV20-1,CSATTLGGYEQYF,TGCAGTGCTACGACCCTGGGTGGTTACGAGCAGTACTTC